The 5 T cell receptor beta chains listed next were all sequenced from one sample in a study of T cells in Graves' hyperthyroidism and ophthalmopathy. RNA transcripts provided the source from which TCR beta CDR3 regions were amplified. TCR CDR3 regions were first amplified by RT-PCR with HTBI primers. TCRdb ran MiXCR on the multiplex PCR reads and lists one entry per CDR3 protein. The data hold about 480,000 distinct CDR3 sequences, with roughly 14% observed a single time. Sequencing was performed on blood. These receptors were obtained from a woman aged 18-29 years with Graves' hyperthyroidism.

This clonotype was seen many times. The chain uses TRBV3-1 and TRBJ1-5; TRBD1 might be the D (5 bases). V lost 6 bases, J lost 2 bases, and 11 bases lay in between. Germline CDR1 LGHDT, CDR2 YNNKEL (reference sequence). The CDR3 runs to 14 residues. CDR3 protein: CASSLRGGNQPQHF. Here the CDR3 DNA reads TGTGCCAGCAGTCTACGGGGGGGCAATCAGCCCCAGCATTTT.

V and J are TRBV6-1 and TRBJ1-2; a weak D match, TRBD1 (6 bases). The CDR3 consists of 13 residues. Germline CDR1 and CDR2: MNHNS and SASEGT. Trimming took 8 bases from V and 6 from J, leaving 16 bases between them. In DNA form, the CDR3 reads TGTGCCAGCGGTAGGGCAGGGGAGAATGGCTACACCTTC. Amino acids: CASGRAGENGYTF.

The V gene is TRBV2, the J gene TRBJ2-2; the D gene could be TRBD1 or TRBD2 (5 bases each). Trimming removed 4 bases from V and 1 base from J, with 10 bases in between. The CDR3 is 15 amino acids. Germline-derived CDR1 and CDR2 are SNHLY and FYNNEI. The CDR3 here is CASSGDGLNTGELFF. Written as DNA, the CDR3 is TGTGCCAGCAGTGGGGACGGATTGAACACCGGGGAGCTGTTTTTT.

This clonotype was found a few times. J is TRBJ2-7 and V is TRBV6-1; 12 nucleotides align to TRBD2. This CDR3 has 15 residues. V lost 5 bases to trimming and J lost 7 bases; unmatched junction nucleotides: 9. In germline, CDR1 is MNHNS, CDR2 SASEGT. In DNA, the CDR3 is TGTGCCAGCAGTATCCTAGCGGGAGGGCCGAGGGAGCAGTACGTC. Protein product: CASSILAGGPREQYV.

This clonotype has only a few counts. V gene TRBV9 combines with J gene TRBJ1-5; no firm D call. Trimming took off 0 bases at V and 4 bases at J, with 11 bases between the two ends. Germline V gives CDR1 SGDLS, CDR2 YYNGEE. CDR3 length equals 15 residues. In nucleotides, the CDR3 is TGTGCCAGCAGCGTAGGTCCCCTTCCAAATCAGCCCCAGCATTTT. Protein product: CASSVGPLPNQPQHF.